These T cell receptor beta chains were read from a single sample in a study of T cells in Graves' hyperthyroidism and ophthalmopathy. In TCRdb, the multiplex PCR reads were re-called with MiXCR into one record per CDR3 protein. The table shows 300,000 or so distinct CDR3 sequences, with 16% occurring only once. The material sequenced was blood. These receptor sequences come from a man between 25 and 39 years old with Graves' hyperthyroidism. Both conserved end residues are part of each CDR3. The D gene is left open where the match is weak. Size tells how often a clone was seen (once, few, many) or the class of an expanded clone, and some rows leave it out.

TRBV20-1	TRBJ2-5	.	few	CSARSELALLQETQYF	TGCAGTGCTAGATCTGAGCTAGCGTTACTTCAAGAGACCCAGTACTTC
TRBV11-3	TRBJ1-1	.	many	CASSLDLLLPQPGRGNTEAFF	TGTGCCAGCAGCTTAGATCTACTACTGCCCCAACCGGGACGGGGGAACACTGAAGCTTTCTTT
TRBV6-1	TRBJ2-2	.	.	CASSDSTLGGTGELFF	TGTGCCAGCAGTGACTCTACTCTGGGGGGTACCGGGGAGCTGTTTTTT
TRBV3-1	TRBJ1-1	.	many	CASSQDERWGTEAFF	TGTGCCAGCAGCCAAGATGAGCGGTGGGGCACTGAAGCTTTCTTT
TRBV6-1	TRBJ2-3	.	many	CASSRMNADTQYF	TGTGCCAGCAGTAGGATGAACGCAGATACGCAGTATTTT
TRBV10-3	TRBJ2-7	.	many	CAISESWRQSYEQYF	TGTGCCATCAGTGAGTCGTGGCGGCAATCCTACGAGCAGTACTTC
TRBV20-1	TRBJ2-2	.	.	CSASPANTGELFF	TGCAGTGCTTCCCCCGCAAACACCGGGGAGCTGTTTTTT
TRBV20-1	TRBJ1-2	.	many	CSARGVGIKSTF	TGCAGTGCTAGAGGAGTCGGGATCAAGTCCACCTTC
TRBV6-1	TRBJ1-5	.	many	CASSEGNNQPQHF	TGTGCCAGCAGTGAGGGGAACAATCAGCCCCAGCATTTT
TRBV5-1	TRBJ2-1	.	few	CASSEAGQLEQFF	TGCGCCAGCAGCGAAGCCGGACAGCTTGAGCAGTTCTTC
TRBV27	TRBJ2-7	TRBD1	few	CASGKTGPPSYEQYF	TGTGCCAGCGGAAAGACAGGGCCGCCCTCCTACGAGCAGTACTTC
TRBV20-1	TRBJ1-5	.	few	CSARGVLPSQPQHF	TGCAGTGCTAGAGGGGTTCTCCCCAGTCAGCCCCAGCATTTT
TRBV29-1	TRBJ1-2	TRBD1	.	CSEGTGNYGYTF	TGCAGCGAAGGGACAGGGAACTATGGCTACACCTTC
TRBV29-1	TRBJ2-5	.	.	CSHIRGAVGETQYF	TGCAGCCACATCCGGGGGGCAGTGGGTGAGACCCAGTACTTC
TRBV29-1	TRBJ1-1	.	few	CSAKTGRTNTEAFF	TGCAGCGCCAAAACGGGACGGACGAACACTGAAGCTTTCTTT
TRBV18	TRBJ2-7	.	.	CASSPPGRGNYEQYF	TGTGCCAGCTCACCACCGGGACGGGGGAATTACGAGCAGTACTTC
TRBV2	TRBJ2-5	.	many	CASSGDVQTQYF	TGTGCCAGCAGTGGGGATGTTCAGACCCAGTACTTC
TRBV6-1	TRBJ2-7	TRBD2	many	CASNLERGPYEQYF	TGTGCCAGCAACCTCGAGCGGGGGCCCTACGAGCAGTACTTC
TRBV20-1	TRBJ2-1	TRBD2	.	CSARETSGEQFF	TGCAGTGCTAGAGAGACTAGCGGGGAGCAGTTCTTC